This TCR beta chain was sequenced for a study of CD8+CD57+ T cells in acquired aplastic anemia. Overall study: Mean DNA quantity obtained from sorted CD4+ and CD8+ cells was approximately 3 ug.

CDR3 size: 12 residues. The germline V gene encodes CDR1 SGDLS and CDR2 YYNGEE. Trimming shortened V by 0 bases and J by 6 bases, and 5 bases separated the two germline ends. Notes on this clonotype: Its cognate antigen is unknown.

Genomic DNA templated the TCR beta VDJ and CDR3 profiling. Using its own MiXCR run on the reads, TCRdb lists one record per CDR3 protein. This table holds around 200,000 distinct CDR3 sequences, roughly half found once. Overall study results and limits: About 29 sequences, all CD8+ CDR3, were shared between patients and controls.

Patients included in sequencing had previously demonstrated CD8+CD57+ cell expansion by flow cytometry. Each patient had severe acquired aplastic anemia. The sequence was obtained from a human donor with aplastic anemia. The chain recombines TRBV9 with TRBJ2-3; no clear D gene. The sequenced material came from sorted CD4+, CD8+, or CD8+CD57+ T cells (not recorded which) from PBMCs. The CDR3 is CASSVEGDTQYF. CDR3 bases: TGTGCCAGCAGCGTAGAGGGTGATACGCAGTATTTT.